Below are 3 T cell receptor beta chains sequenced from a single sample in a study of regulatory T cells in long-lasting Graves disease. Investigators prepared the TCR beta libraries by applying iRepertoire HTBI primers and Arm-PCR of CDR3 regions. TCRdb called the multiplex PCR reads again in MiXCR, with one record for every CDR3 protein. The profile shows about 500,000 distinct CDR3 sequences, about 11% of them singletons. Time point denoted: newly diagnosed GD, antithyroid drugs for less than 3 months. Construction of the TCR library relied on RNA isolated from PBMCs. The same data also went into a second study, on T cells in Graves' hyperthyroidism and ophthalmopathy.

This material consisted of peripheral blood mononuclear cells (PBMCs), taken at new diagnosis, from a patient treated with antithyroid drugs. All receptors come from a woman in her 30s with Graves disease.

This clonotype was found many times. The CDR3 sequence: CASSQGGAGTEAFF. For the CDR3, the DNA is TGTGCCAGCAGCCAAGGGGGCGCGGGCACTGAAGCTTTCTTT. The V gene is TRBV3-1, the J gene TRBJ1-1; tentatively, D is TRBD1 (5 bases). This CDR3 contains 14 residues. CDR1 and CDR2 (germline): LGHDT, YNNKEL (reference sequence). Trimming left V 1 base short and J 4 bases short, with 10 bases between.

In this sample, this clonotype turned up many times. CDR3 sequence reads: CASSEVYVGRDEQYF. The CDR3 DNA sequence: TGTGCCAGCAGTGAAGTCTACGTGGGGCGGGACGAGCAGTACTTC. The rearrangement links TRBV2 to TRBJ2-7; the D gene could be TRBD1 or TRBD2 (5 bases each). The germline V gene has CDR1 SNHLY and CDR2 FYNNEI. Deletions cut 1 base from V and 5 bases from J, with 15 bases between. This CDR3 region has 15 residues.

The V gene is TRBV28, the J gene TRBJ2-1; tentative D call: TRBD2 (5 bases). Germline V lookup: CDR1 MDHEN, CDR2 SYDVKM. The V and J ends lost 7 bases and 0 bases respectively, with 19 bases between them. CDR3 size: 17 residues. The chain's CDR3 is CASTSNGGSRSYNEQFF. The CDR3 DNA reads as TGTGCCAGCACCTCGAATGGAGGTTCTCGCTCCTACAATGAGCAGTTCTTC. The entire variable domain, with the rest obtained from reference TRBV28 and TRBJ2-1, is as follows: DVKVTQSSRYLVKRTGEKVFLECVQDMDHENMFWYRQDPGLGLRLIYFSYDVKMKEKGDIPEGYSVSREKKERFSLILESASTNQTSMYLCASTSNGGSRSYNEQFFGPGTRLTVL.